The sequence of this T cell receptor (beta chain) was determined in a study of blood T cell repertoires in COVID-19. Looking at the study overall: Acute and convalescent COVID-19 specimens originated in the United States, Italy and Spain.

In Seattle, patients joined the study during active infection and were tracked longitudinally. Original data processing: Estimates of nucleated cell counts were drawn from the amplification of reference gene primers. TCRdb keeps only in-frame clones here, not all; method: immunoSEQ multiplex PCR. That table furnishes V, J and clone size, whereas the DNA furnished D and trimming. The sample lists under 200,000 clones, about 85% occurring once. Germline V CDR1 and CDR2: SGDLS, YYNGEE. Trimming took 0 bases from V and 1 from J; bases not matched to a gene: 5. There are 17 residues in the CDR3. The V and J genes are TRBV9 and TRBJ2-3; 10 bases agree with TRBD2. The receptor comes from a woman between 50 and 59 years old with COVID-19, enrolled during active disease. The sequenced sample was peripheral blood. The CDR3 region is CASSVGSLAGGTDTQYF. The CDR3, as DNA: TGTGCCAGCAGCGTAGGGAGTCTAGCGGGGGGCACAGATACGCAGTATTTT.